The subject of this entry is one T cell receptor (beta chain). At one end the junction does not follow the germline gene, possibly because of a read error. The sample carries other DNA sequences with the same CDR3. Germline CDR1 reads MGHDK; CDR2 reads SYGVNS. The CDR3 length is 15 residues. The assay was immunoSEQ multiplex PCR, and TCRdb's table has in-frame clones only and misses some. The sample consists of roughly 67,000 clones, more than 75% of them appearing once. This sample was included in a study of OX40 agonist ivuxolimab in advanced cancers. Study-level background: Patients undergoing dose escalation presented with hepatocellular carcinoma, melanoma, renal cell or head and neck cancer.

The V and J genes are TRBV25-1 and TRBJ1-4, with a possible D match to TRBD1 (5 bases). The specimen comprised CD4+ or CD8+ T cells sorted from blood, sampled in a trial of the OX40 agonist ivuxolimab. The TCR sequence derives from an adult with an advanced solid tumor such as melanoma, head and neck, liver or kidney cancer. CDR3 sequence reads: CASSDRRGGNEKLFF. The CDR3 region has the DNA TGTGCCAGCAGTGATCGGAGGGGAGGGAATGAAAAGCTGTTTTTT.